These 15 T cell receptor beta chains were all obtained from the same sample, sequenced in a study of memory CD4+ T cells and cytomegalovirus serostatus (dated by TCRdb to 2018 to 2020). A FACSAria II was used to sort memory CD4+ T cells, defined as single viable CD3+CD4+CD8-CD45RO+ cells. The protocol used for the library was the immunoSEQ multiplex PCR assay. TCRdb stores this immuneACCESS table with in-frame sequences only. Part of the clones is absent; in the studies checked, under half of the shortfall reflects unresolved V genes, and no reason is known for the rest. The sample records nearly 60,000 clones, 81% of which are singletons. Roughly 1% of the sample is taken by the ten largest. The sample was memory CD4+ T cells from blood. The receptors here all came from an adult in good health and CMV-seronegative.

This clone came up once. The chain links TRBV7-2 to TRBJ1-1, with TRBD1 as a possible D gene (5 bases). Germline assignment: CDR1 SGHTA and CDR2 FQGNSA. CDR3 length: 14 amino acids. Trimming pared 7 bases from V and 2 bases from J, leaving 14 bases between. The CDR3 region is CASTEGLKNTEAFF. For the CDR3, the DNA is TGTGCCAGCACCGAGGGGTTGAAAAACACTGAAGCTTTCTTT.

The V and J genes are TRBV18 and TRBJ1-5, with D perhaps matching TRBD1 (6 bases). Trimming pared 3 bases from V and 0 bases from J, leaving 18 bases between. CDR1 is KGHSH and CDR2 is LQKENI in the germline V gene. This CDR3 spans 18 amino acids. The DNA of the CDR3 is TGTGCCAGCTCACCGCAGGGGAGGGGGGCTTATAGCAATCAGCCCCAGCATTTT. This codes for CASSPQGRGAYSNQPQHF.

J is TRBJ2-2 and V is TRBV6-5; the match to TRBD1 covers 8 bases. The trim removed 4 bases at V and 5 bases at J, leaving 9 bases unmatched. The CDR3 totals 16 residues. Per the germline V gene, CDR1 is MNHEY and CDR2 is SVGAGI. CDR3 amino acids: CASSSQGRGRTGELFF. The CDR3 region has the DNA TGTGCCAGCAGTTCCCAGGGCAGGGGGCGAACCGGGGAGCTGTTTTTT.

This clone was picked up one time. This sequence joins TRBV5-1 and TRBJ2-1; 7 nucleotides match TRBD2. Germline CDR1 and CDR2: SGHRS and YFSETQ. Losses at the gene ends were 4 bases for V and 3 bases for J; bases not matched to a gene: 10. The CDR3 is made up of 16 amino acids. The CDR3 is CASSLLGEGSYNEQFF. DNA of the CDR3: TGCGCCAGCAGCCTACTCGGGGAGGGAAGCTACAATGAGCAGTTCTTC.

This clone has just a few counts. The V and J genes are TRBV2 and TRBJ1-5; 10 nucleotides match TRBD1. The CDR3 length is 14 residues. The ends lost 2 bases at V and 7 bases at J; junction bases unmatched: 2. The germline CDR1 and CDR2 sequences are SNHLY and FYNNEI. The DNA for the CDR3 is TGTGCCAGCAGTGAAAGGGACAGGGGACAGCCCCAGCATTTT. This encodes CASSERDRGQPQHF.

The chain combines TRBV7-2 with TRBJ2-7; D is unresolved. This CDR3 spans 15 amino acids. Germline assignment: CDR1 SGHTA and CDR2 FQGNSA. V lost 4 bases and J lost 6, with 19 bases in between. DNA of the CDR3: TGTGCCAGCAGCTCCCAAGTAAGGGAATCAATCGAGCAGTACTTC. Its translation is CASSSQVRESIEQYF. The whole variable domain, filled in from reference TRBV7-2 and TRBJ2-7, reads GAGVSQSPSNKVTEKGKDVELRCDPISGHTALYWYRQSLGQGLEFLIYFQGNSAPDKSGLPSDRFSAERTGGSVSTLTIQRTQQEDSAVYLCASSSQVRESIEQYFGPGTRLTVT.

The DNA for the CDR3 is TGTGCCAGCAGTATCCGGGACAGACGTGTAGGTCAGCCCCAGCATTTT. Its protein is CASSIRDRRVGQPQHF. V gene TRBV28 combines with J gene TRBJ1-5; 7 nucleotides line up with TRBD1. With 5 bases clipped from V and 6 bases from J, the junction kept 13 bases outside the gene matches. The CDR3 consists of 16 residues. Germline V lookup: CDR1 MDHEN, CDR2 SYDVKM. The full variable domain, with the rest looked up from reference TRBV28 and TRBJ1-5, is DVKVTQSSRYLVKRTGEKVFLECVQDMDHENMFWYRQDPGLGLRLIYFSYDVKMKEKGDIPEGYSVSREKKERFSLILESASTNQTSMYLCASSIRDRRVGQPQHFGDGTRLSIL.

The DNA for the CDR3 is TGCAGCGTTGAAAAACAGGGGGCGCCTAATGAGCAGTTCTTC. Residues: CSVEKQGAPNEQFF. The rearrangement links TRBV29-1 to TRBJ2-1; 9 bases fit TRBD1. After removal of 2 bases from V and 7 bases from J, the junction contained 6 bases not matched to a gene. Germline V lookup: CDR1 SQVTM, CDR2 ANQGSEA. This CDR3 is 14 amino acids long.

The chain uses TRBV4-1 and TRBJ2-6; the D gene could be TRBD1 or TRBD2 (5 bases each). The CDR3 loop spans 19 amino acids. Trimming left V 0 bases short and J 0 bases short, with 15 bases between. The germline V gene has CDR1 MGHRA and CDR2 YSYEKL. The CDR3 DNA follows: TGCGCCAGCAGCCAAGAAGGTGGGGGAGCCCGCTCTGGGGCCAACGTCCTGACTTTC. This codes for CASSQEGGGARSGANVLTF.

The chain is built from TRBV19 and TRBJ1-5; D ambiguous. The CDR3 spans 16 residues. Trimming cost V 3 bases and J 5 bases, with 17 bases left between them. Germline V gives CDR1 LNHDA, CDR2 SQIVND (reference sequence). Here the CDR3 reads CASSIYAGMVDQPQHF. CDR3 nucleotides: TGTGCCAGTAGTATTTACGCGGGGATGGTGGATCAGCCCCAGCATTTT.

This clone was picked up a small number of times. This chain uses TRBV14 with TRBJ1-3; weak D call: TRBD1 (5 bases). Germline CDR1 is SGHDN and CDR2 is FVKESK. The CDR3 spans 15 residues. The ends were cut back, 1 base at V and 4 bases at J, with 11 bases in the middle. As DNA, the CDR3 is TGTGCCAGCAGCCAAGCTCGGGGGTACGGAAACACCATATATTTT. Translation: CASSQARGYGNTIYF.

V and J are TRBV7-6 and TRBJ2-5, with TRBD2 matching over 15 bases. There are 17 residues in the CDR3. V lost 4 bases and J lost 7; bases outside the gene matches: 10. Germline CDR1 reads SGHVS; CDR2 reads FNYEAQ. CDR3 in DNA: TGTGCCAGCAGCTCCGGACTAGCGGGAGGGCTATCTGGGACCCAGTACTTC. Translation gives CASSSGLAGGLSGTQYF.

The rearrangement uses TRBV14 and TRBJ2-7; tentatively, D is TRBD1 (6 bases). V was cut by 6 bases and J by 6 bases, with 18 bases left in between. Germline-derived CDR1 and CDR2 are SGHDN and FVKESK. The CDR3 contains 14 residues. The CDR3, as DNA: TGTGCCAGCAGACCCACCCTAGACAGGCGCGAGCAGTACTTC. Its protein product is CASRPTLDRREQYF.

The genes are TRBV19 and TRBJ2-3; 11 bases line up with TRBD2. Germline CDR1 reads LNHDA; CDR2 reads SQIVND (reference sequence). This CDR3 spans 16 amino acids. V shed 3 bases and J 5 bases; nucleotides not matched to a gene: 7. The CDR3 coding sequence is TGTGCCAGTAGTATTTGGGGACTAGCGGATCAAGATACGCAGTATTTT. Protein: CASSIWGLADQDTQYF.

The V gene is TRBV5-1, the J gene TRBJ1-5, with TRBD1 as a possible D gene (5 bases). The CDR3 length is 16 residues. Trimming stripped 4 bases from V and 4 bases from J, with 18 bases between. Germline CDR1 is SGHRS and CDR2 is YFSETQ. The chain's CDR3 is CASSPGTGTTNQPQHF. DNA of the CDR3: TGCGCCAGCAGCCCGGGAACCGGGACTACTAATCAGCCCCAGCATTTT.